Below are 30 T cell receptor beta chains sequenced from a single sample in a study of CD8+ T cells in alopecia areata. Sequencing used cDNA as its template, made by extracting RNA and reverse transcribing it. Measured with immunoSEQ multiplex PCR; TCRdb has only the in-frame clones, and not every one. The sample holds more than 95,000 clones, approximately 47% seen once. The specimen was NKG2D-low CD8+ T cells sorted from blood. Receptors originate from a human donor with alopecia areata.

The chain couples TRBV29-1 to TRBJ1-2, with 8 bases lining up with TRBD1. The CDR3 totals 13 residues. J gave up 6 bases and V 7 bases, and 10 bases lay outside the gene matches. CDR1 is SQVTM and CDR2 is ANQGSEA in the germline V gene. This chain's CDR3 is CSALTGEIDGYTF. In DNA form, the CDR3 reads TGCAGCGCATTGACAGGGGAGATAGATGGCTACACCTTC. The full variable domain, in which reference TRBV29-1 and TRBJ1-2 provide the parts outside the CDR3, is SAVISQKPSRDICQRGTSLTIQCQVDSQVTMMFWYRQQPGQSLTLIATANQGSEATYESGFVIDKFPISRPNLTFSTLTVSNMSPEDSSIYLCSALTGEIDGYTFGSGTRLTVV.

The chain employs TRBV18 and TRBJ2-3; D is uncertain. Germline CDR1 KGHSH, CDR2 LQKENI. This CDR3 has 13 amino acids. V dropped 0 bases and J dropped 5 bases, with 6 bases sitting between them. CDR3 in amino acids: CASSPPERDTQYF. As DNA, the CDR3 is TGTGCCAGCTCACCACCGGAGAGAGATACGCAGTATTTT.

The gene calls are TRBV25-1 and TRBJ2-1, with D possibly being TRBD2 (7 bases). Germline V gives CDR1 MGHDK, CDR2 SYGVNS. V lost 5 bases, J lost 2 bases, and 19 bases lay in between. CDR3 length equals 17 residues. The CDR3 DNA is TGTGCCAGCAGTTCCCCGGAGGGGGGGCTTACCTACAATGAGCAGTTCTTC. Translating gives CASSSPEGGLTYNEQFF. The full variable domain, rest sourced from reference TRBV25-1 and TRBJ2-1, is EADIYQTPRYLVIGTGKKITLECSQTMGHDKMYWYQQDPGMELHLIHYSYGVNSTEKGDLSSESTVSRIRTEHFPLTLESARPSHTSQYLCASSSPEGGLTYNEQFFGPGTRLTVL.

This chain uses TRBV29-1 with TRBJ1-2; D gene ambiguous. Trimming took 1 base from V and 8 from J, leaving 17 bases between them. Germline values: CDR1 SQVTM, CDR2 ANQGSEA. The CDR3 covers 14 residues. The CDR3 DNA reads as TGCAGCGTTGAAGGCCCCCCCACCTCTAGGGGCTACACCTTC. Protein sequence: CSVEGPPTSRGYTF.

The chain couples TRBV27 to TRBJ2-7, with D possibly TRBD1 on 6 matching bases. Germline-derived CDR1 and CDR2 are MNHEY and SMNVEV (reference sequence). V was pared by 8 bases and J by 1 base, with 12 bases between. This CDR3 has 13 amino acids. The CDR3 here is CASGRGQSYEQYF. The CDR3 DNA follows: TGTGCCAGCGGACGAGGACAGTCCTACGAGCAGTACTTC.

The chain is built from TRBV6-5 and TRBJ2-4; D may be TRBD2 (5 bases). The CDR3 extends over 14 amino acids. From germline, CDR1 is MNHEY and CDR2 SVGAGI. Trimming pared 6 bases from V and 2 bases from J, leaving 11 bases between. For the CDR3, the DNA is TGTGCCAGCAGATTCGGGGAACCCAAAAACATTCAGTACTTC. It codes for CASRFGEPKNIQYF.

The chain links TRBV5-1 to TRBJ2-7, with D maybe TRBD2 (5 bases). Germline V gene lookup returns CDR1 SGHRS and CDR2 YFSETQ. CDR3 size: 17 residues. V dropped 0 bases and J dropped 3 bases, with 19 bases sitting between them. DNA for the CDR3: TGCGCCAGCAGCTTGGGAATCTTCGGGGAACTGAGCTACGAGCAGTACTTC. Translating gives CASSLGIFGELSYEQYF.

The rearrangement links TRBV30 to TRBJ2-1; a weak D match, TRBD2 (5 bases). The CDR3 is made up of 12 amino acids. Trimming shortened V by 2 bases and J by 4 bases, and 6 bases separated the two germline ends. Germline lookup yields CDR1 GTSNPN and CDR2 SVGIG (reference sequence). The CDR3 coding sequence is TGTGCCTGGAGTCGCGGGTACAATGAGCAGTTCTTC. It encodes CAWSRGYNEQFF.

This sequence joins TRBV29-1 and TRBJ1-1, with D uncertain. The CDR3 is made up of 12 amino acids. The germline CDR1 and CDR2 sequences are SQVTM and ANQGSEA. Trimming cost V 7 bases and J 11 bases, with 20 bases left between them. The CDR3 region is CSAPLGEGEAFF. The CDR3 DNA reads as TGCAGCGCCCCTCTGGGCGAGGGCGAGGCTTTCTTT.

The chain carries TRBV29-1 and TRBJ2-7, with D perhaps matching TRBD1 or TRBD2 (5 bases each). Germline CDR1 reads SQVTM; CDR2 reads ANQGSEA. The CDR3 covers 12 residues. Trimming left V 6 bases short and J 9 bases short, with 18 bases between. The CDR3 region has the DNA TGCAGCGTGACAGATACTAAAGGAGGGCAGTACTTC. It translates to CSVTDTKGGQYF.

The chain employs TRBV29-1 and TRBJ2-7; 7 nucleotides match TRBD1. CDR3 size: 13 residues. Germline CDR1 SQVTM, CDR2 ANQGSEA. Trimming cost V 6 bases and J 4 bases; bases outside gene matches: 9. The CDR3 is CSVMTGMLYEQYF. In nucleotides, the CDR3 is TGCAGCGTGATGACAGGGATGTTATACGAGCAGTACTTC.

In nucleotides, the CDR3 is TGCGCCAGCAGCCAAGGCCCGGGACAGGTAGTCACTGAAGCTTTCTTT. It is translated as CASSQGPGQVVTEAFF. The chain links TRBV4-1 to TRBJ1-1, with 8 bases identical to TRBD1. The trim removed 1 base at V and 4 bases at J, leaving 8 bases unmatched. Germline V gene sequence: CDR1 MGHRA, CDR2 YSYEKL. The CDR3 loop spans 16 amino acids.

This sequence joins TRBV28 and TRBJ2-4; perhaps TRBD1 as D (6 bases). The V gene lost 8 bases and the J gene lost 2 bases, with 19 bases spanning the gap. CDR3 length: 16 residues. From germline, CDR1 is MDHEN and CDR2 SYDVKM. CDR3 loop: CASCEQTTGPKNIQYF. The CDR3 DNA sequence: TGTGCCAGCTGCGAACAAACAACAGGGCCCAAAAACATTCAGTACTTC.

The J gene is TRBJ2-5, the V gene TRBV6-6; D gene uncertain. Germline V gene data show CDR1 as MNHNY and CDR2 as SVGAGI (reference sequence). The length of the CDR3 is 11 residues. V was pared by 4 bases and J by 5 bases, with 5 bases between. The CDR3 region is CASSWAETQYF. The CDR3 coding sequence is TGTGCCAGCAGTTGGGCGGAGACCCAGTACTTC.

The chain links TRBV2 to TRBJ2-7; a weak D match, TRBD2 (6 bases). Trimming took off 8 bases at V and 1 base at J, with 12 bases between the two ends. Germline V CDR1 and CDR2: SNHLY, FYNNEI. The CDR3 runs to 13 residues. CDR3 sequence (DNA): TGTGCCAGCGGTAATGGGGGGTCCTACGAGCAGTACTTC. This sequence encodes CASGNGGSYEQYF. Based on the CDR3 plus reference TRBV2 and TRBJ2-7, the full variable domain is EPEVTQTPSHQVTQMGQEVILRCVPISNHLYFYWYRQILGQKVEFLVSFYNNEISEKSEIFDDQFSVERPDGSNFTLKIRSTKLEDSAMYFCASGNGGSYEQYFGPGTRLTVT.

This clone occurred a few times. This chain uses TRBV30 with TRBJ2-3; D possibly corresponds to TRBD2 (6 bases). The CDR3 has 16 amino acids. Germline V gene lookup returns CDR1 GTSNPN and CDR2 SVGIG (reference sequence). Trimming shortened V by 0 bases and J by 4 bases, and 17 bases separated the two germline ends. CDR3 residues: CAWSVRNLPGADTQYF. The CDR3 DNA sequence: TGTGCCTGGAGTGTGAGAAATCTACCGGGGGCAGATACGCAGTATTTT.

The rearrangement joins TRBV29-1 to TRBJ1-3; D unresolved. Germline V CDR1 and CDR2: SQVTM, ANQGSEA. V dropped 6 bases and J dropped 4 bases, with 16 bases sitting between them. The CDR3 loop spans 14 amino acids. The CDR3 region is CSVSRSGEGNTIYF. The CDR3 DNA reads as TGCAGCGTGTCTCGGTCCGGTGAGGGAAACACCATATATTTT.

The chain couples TRBV29-1 to TRBJ2-3; D unresolved. With 1 base removed from V and 0 bases from J, the gap between germline ends came to 11 bases. The CDR3 length is 15 residues. Germline V lookup: CDR1 SQVTM, CDR2 ANQGSEA. CDR3 coding DNA: TGCAGCGTTGAAGCCGCAGGCTTTAGCACAGATACGCAGTATTTT. As protein: CSVEAAGFSTDTQYF.

Only a few counts were recorded for this clone. This chain connects TRBV27 to TRBJ2-1, with a possible D match to TRBD2 (6 bases). Germline values: CDR1 MNHEY, CDR2 SMNVEV (reference sequence). The CDR3 spans 15 residues. V shed 6 bases and J shed 6 bases, with 18 bases lying between them. For the CDR3, the DNA is TGTGCCAGCAGCGAGCGGCTAGCGTTTAGCAATGAGCAGTTCTTC. Translated, it gives CASSERLAFSNEQFF.

This chain joins TRBV6-6 and TRBJ1-6, with 9 bases aligning to TRBD1. The germline gives CDR1 MNHNY, CDR2 SVGAGI (reference sequence). V gave up 3 bases and J gave up 8 bases; unmatched junction bases: 2. This CDR3 contains 14 residues. CDR3 sequence: CASSYRDRDSPLHF. In DNA form, the CDR3 reads TGTGCCAGCAGTTATCGGGACAGGGATTCACCCCTCCACTTT.

V is TRBV11-2 and J is TRBJ2-1, with a weak D call TRBD1 (5 bases). CDR1 and CDR2 (germline): SGHAT, FQNNGV. This CDR3 region has 13 residues. V lost 3 bases, J lost 7 bases, and 10 bases lay in between. The CDR3 sequence is CASSFTGPNEQFF. CDR3 coding DNA: TGTGCCAGCAGCTTCACAGGACCTAATGAGCAGTTCTTC.

The V gene is TRBV29-1, the J gene TRBJ2-1; 8 bases match TRBD1. The CDR3 sequence is 10 residues long. Looked up from germline, CDR1 is SQVTM and CDR2 is ANQGSEA. J gave up 8 bases and V 6 bases, and 0 bases lay outside the gene matches. The CDR3 region is CSVDRDEQFF. DNA for the CDR3: TGCAGCGTGGACAGGGATGAGCAGTTCTTC.

The chain has TRBV27 and TRBJ2-7, with TRBD1 matching 10 bases. V trimming: 4 bases; J trimming: 5 bases; junction bases outside the gene matches: 5. The CDR3 runs 14 residues. Germline V gene data show CDR1 as MNHEY and CDR2 as SMNVEV (reference sequence). CDR3 loop: CASSSGQGFDEQYF. CDR3 DNA: TGTGCCAGCAGTTCGGGACAGGGGTTCGACGAGCAGTACTTC.

The rearrangement uses TRBV29-1 and TRBJ2-1, with 10 positions matching TRBD2. Germline values: CDR1 SQVTM, CDR2 ANQGSEA. Trimming took 2 bases from V and 5 from J; bases not matched to a gene: 6. The CDR3 length is 15 residues. The CDR3 bases are TGCAGCGTTGAACAAGTGAGCGGGAGGGACAATGAGCAGTTCTTC. Its protein is CSVEQVSGRDNEQFF.

In its sample, this clone was seen a few times. The chain recombines TRBV30 with TRBJ2-5; D possibly uses TRBD1 or TRBD2 (6 bases each). The germline V gene encodes CDR1 GTSNPN and CDR2 SVGIG (reference sequence). The germline V and J ends were trimmed by 7 bases and 5 bases, with 14 bases remaining between them. The CDR3 runs to 12 residues. This chain's CDR3 is CASQGAGETQYF. In DNA form, the CDR3 reads TGTGCCTCACAGGGCGCGGGGGAGACCCAGTACTTC.

The V call is TRBV27, the J call TRBJ1-4, with 8 bases aligning to TRBD1. Trimming removed 10 bases from V and 5 bases from J; junction bases left unmatched: 3. This CDR3 comprises 12 residues. Germline CDR1 is MNHEY and CDR2 is SMNVEV (reference sequence). The CDR3 spells CATRQGNEKLFF. DNA for the CDR3: TGTGCCACCCGACAGGGGAATGAAAAACTGTTTTTT.

This clone occurred a few times. The rearrangement joins TRBV28 to TRBJ2-7, with D perhaps TRBD1 (5 bases). V lost 3 bases, J lost 0 bases, and 12 bases lay in between. The CDR3 contains 15 residues. Germline loops: CDR1 MDHEN, CDR2 SYDVKM. CDR3 in amino acids: CASSLGHTNSYEQYF. Here the CDR3 DNA reads TGTGCCAGCAGTTTGGGGCACACCAACTCCTACGAGCAGTACTTC.

This rearrangement joins TRBV28 to TRBJ1-5; maybe TRBD1 (6 bases). The CDR3 extends over 14 amino acids. V lost 2 bases to trimming and J lost 4 bases, with 9 bases between them. The germline V gene encodes CDR1 MDHEN and CDR2 SYDVKM. CDR3 DNA: TGTGCCAGCAGTTTACCAGGGGAGAATCAGCCCCAGCATTTT. Amino acid sequence: CASSLPGENQPQHF.

This clone appeared a single time. The chain carries TRBV9 and TRBJ2-1; D is perhaps TRBD1 (6 bases). This CDR3 comprises 12 residues. V was cut by 3 bases and J by 6 bases, with 7 bases left in between. Germline V gene data show CDR1 as SGDLS and CDR2 as YYNGEE. CDR3 amino acids: CASSDRVNEQFF. The DNA for the CDR3 is TGTGCCAGCAGCGACAGGGTCAATGAGCAGTTCTTC.

The rearrangement links TRBV27 to TRBJ2-3, with D possibly being TRBD1 (5 bases). Germline CDR1 MNHEY, CDR2 SMNVEV (reference sequence). The CDR3 covers 13 residues. Trimming took 7 bases from V and 2 from J, leaving 10 bases between them. CDR3 residues: CASTQDITDTQYF. DNA of the CDR3: TGTGCCAGCACCCAGGACATCACAGATACGCAGTATTTT.